This record covers a single TCR beta chain. The data derive from a study of blood T cell repertoires in COVID-19. The CDR3 is made up of 17 amino acids. Trimming pared 2 bases from V and 4 bases from J, leaving 20 bases between. The V gene's germline CDR1 is WNHNN and CDR2 SYGVQD (reference sequence). Libraries were prepared by immunoSEQ multiplex PCR; TCRdb keeps only in-frame clonotypes and omits some of them. This sample has 40,000 to 45,000 clones, with more than 85% found just once. The J gene is TRBJ1-2, the V gene TRBV10-1, with a possible D match to TRBD1 (5 bases). This clonotype was sampled from a human donor in a cohort sampled during active COVID-19. The sequenced material came from peripheral blood. The CDR3 region is CASSEGGDVRVTYGYTF. CDR3 DNA sequence: TGCGCCAGCAGTGAGGGGGGGGACGTGAGGGTGACCTATGGCTACACCTTC.